The 29 T cell receptor beta chains below all came from one sample that was sequenced in a study of regulatory T cells in long-lasting Graves disease. The sample's time point: newly diagnosed GD, antithyroid drugs for less than 3 months. The TCR library used RNA extracted from PBMCs. Construction of TCR beta libraries relied on iRepertoire HTBI primers and on Arm-PCR targeting CDR3 regions. TCRdb reprocessed the multiplex PCR reads via MiXCR and lists one record per CDR3 protein. The repertoire holds hundreds of thousands of distinct CDR3 sequences, with roughly 12% as singletons. The same data also contributed to another study, on T cells in Graves' hyperthyroidism and ophthalmopathy.

Sequenced material: peripheral blood mononuclear cells (PBMCs), taken at new diagnosis, from a patient treated with antithyroid drugs. Receptor source: a man aged 25 to 45 with Graves disease.

This clonotype was found many times. Germline is not matched at one junction end, which may reflect a read error. The V gene is TRBV6-2 or TRBV6-3, the J gene TRBJ2-5, with 7 bases fitting TRBD1. This CDR3 region has 12 residues. From germline, CDR1 is MNHEY and CDR2 SVGEGT. CDR3: CASRTGQETQYF. CDR3 DNA sequence: TGCGCCAGCAGGACAGGCCAAGAGACCCAGTACTTC.

The chain is built from TRBV5-6 and TRBJ1-1; perhaps TRBD1 as D (6 bases). The ends were cut back, 2 bases at V and 1 base at J, with 12 bases in the middle. The CDR3 spans 15 residues. Germline V gene data show CDR1 as SGHDT and CDR2 as YYEEEE. CDR3 sequence: CASSFLQGQNTEAFF. The CDR3 nucleotides are TGTGCCAGCAGCTTCTTGCAGGGGCAGAACACTGAAGCTTTCTTT. The whole variable domain, remainder taken from reference TRBV5-6 and TRBJ1-1, is DAGVTQSPTHLIKTRGQQVTLRCSPKSGHDTVSWYQQALGQGPQFIFQYYEEEERQRGNFPDRFSGHQFPNYSSELNVNALLLGDSALYLCASSFLQGQNTEAFFGQGTRLTVV.

This clonotype has at least ten counts. The rearrangement uses TRBV29-1 and TRBJ1-2; D is perhaps TRBD1 (6 bases). CDR3 length equals 12 residues. Between the trimmed V and J ends, which lost 7 bases and 2 bases, there was a span of 11 bases. In germline, CDR1 is SQVTM, CDR2 ANQGSEA. CDR3 DNA sequence: TGCAGCGCTCAGGGGAGGAACTATGGCTACACCTTC. This translates into CSAQGRNYGYTF.

This clonotype has at least ten counts. V and J are TRBV27 and TRBJ2-1; D is unresolved. With 8 bases removed from V and 0 bases from J, the gap between germline ends came to 14 bases. Germline values: CDR1 MNHEY, CDR2 SMNVEV (reference sequence). The length of the CDR3 is 15 residues. The DNA of the CDR3 is TGTGCCAGCCGCTCTGGGGATAGCTCCTACAATGAGCAGTTCTTC. Residues: CASRSGDSSYNEQFF.

This clonotype was counted many times. The V gene is TRBV29-1, the J gene TRBJ2-7; TRBD1 matches at 8 bases. The germline V gene encodes CDR1 SQVTM and CDR2 ANQGSEA. The junction had 13 bases not matched to a gene; V was cut back by 6 bases and J by 9 bases. This CDR3 comprises 13 residues. The CDR3 sequence is CSVADRGIGRQYF. DNA of the CDR3: TGCAGCGTGGCCGACAGGGGAATTGGGCGGCAGTACTTC.

The chain joins TRBV7-3 to TRBJ2-5; weak D call: TRBD2 (6 bases). This CDR3 contains 15 residues. V was cut by 4 bases and J by 2 bases, with 14 bases left in between. The V gene's germline CDR1 is SGHTA and CDR2 FQGTGA. The CDR3 here is CASSWRGLLQETQYF. For the CDR3, the DNA is TGTGCCAGCAGCTGGAGGGGACTCTTGCAAGAGACCCAGTACTTC.

The sample holds many counts of this clonotype. V is TRBV27 and J is TRBJ2-3, with D possibly being TRBD2 (6 bases). Germline CDR1 reads MNHEY; CDR2 reads SMNVEV (reference sequence). The CDR3 loop spans 16 amino acids. Trimming left V 5 bases short and J 4 bases short, with 19 bases between. CDR3 in DNA: TGTGCCAGCAGTGTCCAGCGCGGGGAGCGGCCAGATACGCAGTATTTT. Translating gives CASSVQRGERPDTQYF.

This clonotype was seen more than once but under ten times. The rearrangement uses TRBV5-4 and TRBJ2-1; 14 bases fit TRBD2. Trimming at V came to 3 bases and at J to 9 bases, leaving 5 bases not matched to a gene. This CDR3 has 15 residues. Germline CDR1 and CDR2: SGHNT and YYREEE (reference sequence). In DNA form, the CDR3 reads TGTGCCAGCAGCTCACGACTAGCGGGAGGGGGTGAGCAGTTCTTC. Protein product: CASSSRLAGGGEQFF. The whole variable domain, filled in from reference TRBV5-4 and TRBJ2-1, reads ETGVTQSPTHLIKTRGQQVTLRCSSQSGHNTVSWYQQALGQGPQFIFQYYREEENGRGNFPPRFSGLQFPNYSSELNVNALELDDSALYLCASSSRLAGGGEQFFGPGTRLTVL.

The table lists this clonotype with many counts. V is TRBV12-5 and J is TRBJ2-1, with 11 nucleotides matching TRBD2. J was trimmed by 3 bases and V by 7 bases; bases with no gene match: 11. The germline CDR1 and CDR2 sequences are LGHNT and FRNRAP. This CDR3 contains 17 residues. CDR3 sequence (DNA): TGTGCTAGTGCCATTCCTCTAGCGGGAGGCAACTACAATGAGCAGTTCTTC. It specifies CASAIPLAGGNYNEQFF.

The chain joins TRBV7-9 to TRBJ2-7, with D possibly being TRBD1 or TRBD2 (5 bases each). Germline CDR1 reads SEHNR; CDR2 reads FQNEAQ (reference sequence). The ends were cut back, 5 bases at V and 2 bases at J, with 13 bases in the middle. The length of the CDR3 is 14 residues. This CDR3 reads CASSKGEGPYEQYF. CDR3 nucleotides: TGTGCCAGCAGCAAAGGCGAGGGGCCCTACGAGCAGTACTTC. Full variable domain (outside the CDR3, taken from reference TRBV7-9 and TRBJ2-7): DTGVSQNPRHKITKRGQNVTFRCDPISEHNRLYWYRQTLGQGPEFLTYFQNEAQLEKSRLLSDRFSAERPKGSFSTLEIQRTEQGDSAMYLCASSKGEGPYEQYFGPGTRLTVT.

This clonotype occurred a few times. The chain carries TRBV28 and TRBJ2-7; D remains ambiguous. The CDR3 is 12 amino acids. The V gene lost 1 base and the J gene lost 6 bases, with 7 bases spanning the gap. CDR1 and CDR2 (germline): MDHEN, SYDVKM. The CDR3 protein is CASSLLNAEQYF. CDR3 coding DNA: TGTGCCAGCAGTTTATTGAATGCCGAGCAGTACTTC. Complete variable domain (other parts from reference TRBV28 and TRBJ2-7): DVKVTQSSRYLVKRTGEKVFLECVQDMDHENMFWYRQDPGLGLRLIYFSYDVKMKEKGDIPEGYSVSREKKERFSLILESASTNQTSMYLCASSLLNAEQYFGPGTRLTVT.

This clonotype was counted ten times or more. The V call is TRBV5-1, the J call TRBJ2-7, with D hard to call. This CDR3 comprises 13 residues. Trimming cost V 0 bases and J 5 bases, with 9 bases left between them. The V gene's germline CDR1 is SGHRS and CDR2 YFSETQ. CDR3 nucleotides: TGCGCCAGCAGCTTGGTCCACCCGGACGAGCAGTACTTC. The encoded protein is CASSLVHPDEQYF.

This clonotype turned up a few times. The chain employs TRBV10-3 and TRBJ2-3, with D maybe TRBD2 (5 bases). This CDR3 is 15 amino acids long. V dropped 4 bases and J dropped 2 bases, with 13 bases sitting between them. CDR1 and CDR2 from the germline V gene are ENHRY and SYGVKD. CDR3 sequence (DNA): TGTGCCATCAGTGGGTCGCGAGGGTTCACAGATACGCAGTATTTT. Protein sequence: CAISGSRGFTDTQYF.

This clonotype was recorded many times. V usage is TRBV5-5 and J usage is TRBJ2-2; D call uncertain. The CDR3 contains 12 residues. Trimming removed 3 bases at V and 5 bases at J, with 5 bases between. Germline V CDR1 and CDR2: SGHKS, YYEKEE (reference sequence). The CDR3: CASSSSTGELFF. In nucleotides, the CDR3 is TGTGCCAGCAGCTCCTCAACCGGGGAGCTGTTTTTT.

This clonotype was found many times. This chain links TRBV5-6 with TRBJ2-3; perhaps TRBD1 as D (6 bases). Germline-derived CDR1 and CDR2 are SGHDT and YYEEEE. The CDR3 is 15 residues long. V dropped 7 bases and J dropped 3 bases, with 18 bases sitting between them. The CDR3 nucleotides are TGTGCCAGCGAGGGGGTACAGGGTAGGACAGATACGCAGTATTTT. Its protein product is CASEGVQGRTDTQYF.

The table lists this clonotype with a few counts. This chain connects TRBV12-3 or TRBV12-4 to TRBJ1-2; D might be TRBD1 (6 bases). This CDR3 contains 13 residues. The V and J ends lost 4 bases and 8 bases respectively, with 14 bases between them. CDR3 loop: CASSSVRGGGYTF. The CDR3, as DNA: TGTGCCAGCAGTTCGGTTAGGGGGGGAGGCTACACCTTC.

This clonotype was detected ten times or more. DNA of the CDR3: TGTGCCTGGAGGGGGGAACTAGCGGCCTCCTACAATGAGCAGTTCTTC. Its translation: CAWRGELAASYNEQFF. The rearrangement uses TRBV30 and TRBJ2-1; TRBD2 matches at 8 bases. Germline V gene data show CDR1 as GTSNPN and CDR2 as SVGIG (reference sequence). V lost 3 bases to trimming and J lost 0 bases; unmatched junction nucleotides: 7. CDR3 length: 16 amino acids.

This clonotype has only a few counts. The rearrangement uses TRBV27 and TRBJ1-2, with 8 bases fitting TRBD1. The V gene's germline CDR1 is MNHEY and CDR2 SMNVEV (reference sequence). The CDR3 length is 12 residues. V shed 5 bases, J shed 8 bases, and the junction held 4 bases outside the gene matches. CDR3 in DNA: TGTGCCAGCAGTCCCGGACAGGGCGGCTACACCTTC. The encoded protein is CASSPGQGGYTF.

This clonotype was detected ten times or more. This sequence joins TRBV7-9 and TRBJ1-2; TRBD1 might be the D (5 bases). Germline V CDR1 and CDR2: SEHNR, FQNEAQ (reference sequence). This CDR3 comprises 13 residues. Deletions cut 2 bases from V and 8 bases from J, with 12 bases between. The CDR3 is CASSLLEGRGYTF. The CDR3 nucleotides are TGTGCCAGCAGCTTACTGGAGGGGCGCGGCTACACCTTC.

The sample holds a few counts of this clonotype. The chain employs TRBV10-3 and TRBJ2-2; the match to TRBD1 covers 7 bases. Germline V gives CDR1 ENHRY, CDR2 SYGVKD. This CDR3 has 15 amino acids. The V segment lost 4 bases and the J segment 2 bases; nucleotides outside the gene matches: 4. The CDR3 DNA is TGTGCCATCAGTGGAGGGGGCCAAAACACCGGGGAGCTGTTTTTT. Translated: CAISGGGQNTGELFF.

There are a few counts of this clonotype. V is TRBV5-4 and J is TRBJ2-2, with a tentative D call TRBD1 (6 bases). Per germline, CDR1 SGHNT and CDR2 YYREEE (reference sequence). The V gene lost 1 base and the J gene lost 4 bases, with 14 bases spanning the gap. The CDR3 contains 16 residues. The CDR3 DNA reads TGTGCCAGCAGCTTGAAGGGGACAATTACCACCGGGGAGCTGTTTTTT. Its translation: CASSLKGTITTGELFF.

This clonotype was counted ten times or more. The CDR3 DNA is TGTGCCAGCAGCTTAGGTCGGCTGTACCAAGAGACCCAGTACTTC. Its translation is CASSLGRLYQETQYF. The rearrangement uses TRBV7-9 and TRBJ2-5; D not certain. This CDR3 region has 15 residues. The V end was cut by 1 base, the J end by 0 bases, with 9 bases between. The V gene's germline CDR1 is SEHNR and CDR2 FQNEAQ (reference sequence).

This clonotype turned up a few times. The junction departs from germline at one end; a sequencing error may be responsible. Here the CDR3 reads CAGSEDADTEAFF. CDR3 in DNA: TGTGCCGGTAGCGAGGATGCAGACACTGAAGCTTTCTTT. The chain recombines TRBV19 with TRBJ1-1; D not resolved. Germline V gene data show CDR1 as LNHDA and CDR2 as SQIVND (reference sequence). CDR3 length equals 13 residues.

This clonotype was observed at least ten times. The chain is built from TRBV28 and TRBJ2-1, with 9 bases identical to TRBD1. After removal of 6 bases from V and 8 bases from J, the junction contained 5 bases not matched to a gene. Germline values: CDR1 MDHEN, CDR2 SYDVKM. The CDR3 covers 13 residues. The CDR3 reads CASSTTGGDEQFF. In DNA, the CDR3 is TGTGCCAGCAGCACGACAGGGGGAGATGAGCAGTTCTTC. Variable domain in full (rest from reference TRBV28 and TRBJ2-1): DVKVTQSSRYLVKRTGEKVFLECVQDMDHENMFWYRQDPGLGLRLIYFSYDVKMKEKGDIPEGYSVSREKKERFSLILESASTNQTSMYLCASSTTGGDEQFFGPGTRLTVL.

Comments on this clonotype: Since a much larger clone is just one base distant, this may be a read error. The chain recombines TRBV7-6 with TRBJ2-1; the D is unclear. CDR1 and CDR2 from the germline V gene are SGHVS and FNYEAQ. CDR3 length: 13 residues. The CDR3 loop is CASSLETENEQLF. The CDR3 DNA follows: TGTGCCAGCAGCTTGGAAACAGAGAATGAGCAGCTCTTC.

Turning to this clonotype: Since a much larger clone is just one base distant, this may be a read error. V and J are TRBV6-1 and TRBJ2-7, with D unresolved. The CDR3 length is 11 residues. Deletions cut 5 bases from V and 3 bases from J, with 5 bases between. CDR1 is MNHNS, CDR2 SASEGT, per germline. The CDR3 protein is CASSTDYEQYF. CDR3 bases: TGTGCCAGCAGTACCGACTACGAGCAGTACTTC.

The sample holds a few counts of this clonotype. The chain uses TRBV5-1 and TRBJ1-6; D might be TRBD1 (5 bases). Germline CDR1 reads SGHRS; CDR2 reads YFSETQ. This CDR3 region has 14 residues. The ends were cut back, 0 bases at V and 8 bases at J, with 9 bases in the middle. The CDR3 reads CASSLEVGDSPLHF. Here the CDR3 DNA reads TGCGCCAGCAGCTTGGAGGTAGGGGATTCACCCCTCCACTTT.

This clonotype came up a few times. The chain couples TRBV18 to TRBJ2-1; D call uncertain. Germline CDR1 KGHSH, CDR2 LQKENI. The CDR3 has 13 residues. Trimming left V 3 bases short and J 7 bases short, with 10 bases between. The CDR3 DNA sequence: TGTGCCAGCTCACCGGAAATAGGGAATGAGCAGTTCTTC. Amino acid sequence: CASSPEIGNEQFF.

This rearrangement joins TRBV20-1 to TRBJ1-4, with D hard to call. Germline V gene lookup returns CDR1 DFQATT and CDR2 SNEGSKA (reference sequence). Trimming took off 4 bases at V and 0 bases at J, with 6 bases between the two ends. The CDR3 is made up of 13 amino acids. This chain's CDR3 is CSAKTSTNEKLFF. The CDR3 DNA reads TGCAGTGCTAAGACGTCAACTAATGAAAAACTGTTTTTT.